These 14 T cell receptor beta chains originate from one sample sequenced in a study of tumor and adjacent non-tumor tissue in lung cancer. RNA was extracted from bulk tissue without any cell sorting. Three rounds of nested PCR, following a modified ARM-PCR protocol, produced the TCRbeta library. Each CDR3 protein is one row after TCRdb ran MiXCR on the multiplex PCR reads. The sample holds under 150,000 distinct CDR3 sequences, 60% to 70% seen once. Sample: lung tumor tissue. These receptors came from a man between 25 and 39 years old with non-small cell lung cancer.

A few counts support this clonotype. A read error may be the cause here, since a much bigger clone is one base away. The V and J genes are TRBV6-2 or TRBV6-3 and TRBJ2-3; D gene ambiguous. The CDR3 runs 13 residues. Germline CDR1 reads MNHEY; CDR2 reads SVGEGT. The CDR3 loop is CVSSKRSTDTQYF. The CDR3 bases are TGTGTCAGCAGCAAGAGGAGCACAGATACGCAGTATTTT.

As for this clonotype: A read error may be the cause here, since a much bigger clone is one base away. The V call is TRBV20-1, the J call TRBJ2-1; tentative D call: TRBD2 (6 bases). Germline values: CDR1 DFQATT, CDR2 SNEGSKA (reference sequence). V gave up 5 bases and J gave up 4 bases, with 15 bases separating them. The CDR3 totals 14 residues. CDR3 nucleotides: TGCAGTGCTCGCCGGGAGAGGGCGTACAATGAGCAGTTCTTC. Its translation is CSARRERAYNEQFF.

For this clonotype: One base away lies a much larger clone, so this may be a sequencing read error. This chain uses TRBV6-5 with TRBJ2-7, with D possibly being TRBD1 (5 bases). From germline, CDR1 is MNHEY and CDR2 SVGAGI. Trimming pared 5 bases from V and 5 bases from J, leaving 16 bases between. This CDR3 comprises 14 residues. Written as DNA, the CDR3 is TGTGCCAGCAGTGAAGTGACAGCCAGGAACGAGCAGTACGTC. This sequence encodes CASSEVTARNEQYV.

Regarding this clonotype: Given a much more abundant clone one base away, this may be a read error. This chain uses TRBV20-1 with TRBJ1-1, with 8 positions matching TRBD1. The CDR3 spans 13 residues. Trimming at V came to 8 bases and at J to 0 bases, leaving 5 bases not matched to a gene. Germline values: CDR1 DFQATT, CDR2 SNEGSKA (reference sequence). The CDR3 region has the DNA TGCAGTCCTGCGGACAGGGTGAACACTGAAGCTTTCTTT. It specifies CSPADRVNTEAFF.

On this clonotype: Just one base apart from a much larger clone, this may be a read error. The chain is built from TRBV29-1 and TRBJ2-2, with D possibly being TRBD1 (6 bases). The CDR3 covers 14 residues. Germline CDR1 and CDR2: SQVTM and ANQGSEA. The V end was cut by 5 bases, the J end by 6 bases, with 16 bases between. The CDR3 nucleotides read TGCAGCGTTAGAAGGCAGGGGCGGCCCGGGGAGCTGTTTTTT. This encodes CSVRRQGRPGELFF.

The chain is built from TRBV19 and TRBJ1-1; no firm D call. The V gene's germline CDR1 is LNHDA and CDR2 SQIVND (reference sequence). The CDR3 is made up of 16 amino acids. V lost 0 bases and J 2 bases, leaving 13 bases between the germline ends. The CDR3 bases are TGTGCCAGTAGTATAGACCTCCGGCAACTCAACACTGAAGCTTTCTTT. Translation gives CASSIDLRQLNTEAFF.

In regard to this clonotype: This may arise from a read error, as a much more abundant clone is one base away. This likely comes from a read error, as the CDR3 has no conserved phenylalanine or tryptophan at its end. The rearrangement joins TRBV6-5 to TRBJ2-5; a weak D match, TRBD2 (5 bases). The CDR3 has 14 amino acids. V was clipped by 6 bases and J by 2 bases, with 13 bases between them. CDR1 and CDR2 from the germline V gene are MNHEY and SVGAGI. The CDR3: CASSPTRKQETQYI. The CDR3 DNA is TGTGCCAGCAGCCCTACTAGGAAACAAGAGACCCAGTACATC.

As for this clonotype: A read error may account for a junction end that differs from germline. This CDR3 is CASSWNSGELFF. The CDR3 DNA is TGTGCCAGCAGCTGGAACTCCGGGGAGCTGTTTTTT. The genes are TRBV11-3 and TRBJ2-2; D unclear. The CDR3 is 12 residues long. The germline gives CDR1 SGHNT, CDR2 YENEEA.

This clonotype was detected many times. The rearrangement uses TRBV20-1 and TRBJ2-3; 7 bases are shared with TRBD2. The CDR3 runs 13 residues. V gave up 6 bases and J gave up 5 bases; unmatched junction bases: 8. The V gene's germline CDR1 is DFQATT and CDR2 SNEGSKA (reference sequence). CDR3 nucleotides: TGCAGTGCCTCCCCCCCGGGAGGAGATACGCAGTATTTT. Residues: CSASPPGGDTQYF.

As to this clonotype: One junction end does not reproduce the germline sequence, and a read error may be involved. The V gene is TRBV5-6, the J gene TRBJ2-1, with D tentatively TRBD1 (5 bases). The CDR3 runs to 15 residues. Germline V CDR1 and CDR2: SGHDT, YYEEEE. The CDR3 DNA follows: TGTGCCAGCAGTCCAGGGTTGAGCTCCTATAATGAGCAGCTCTTC. Residues: CASSPGLSSYNEQLF.

About this clonotype itself: One end of the junction is discordant with germline, which a read error may explain. The V call is TRBV5-1, the J call TRBJ2-3, with 12 bases lining up with TRBD2. Germline CDR1 reads SGHRS; CDR2 reads YFSETQ. The CDR3 is 15 amino acids. The chain's CDR3 is CASETSGSGADTQYF. CDR3 nucleotides: TGCGCCAGCGAGACTAGCGGGAGTGGTGCAGATACACAGTATTTT.

Remarks on this clonotype: A single base separates this from a much larger clone, so it may be a read error. This rearrangement joins TRBV4-1 to TRBJ1-5; D unresolved. Germline CDR1 reads MGHRA; CDR2 reads YSYEKL. The CDR3 consists of 17 residues. The CDR3, as DNA: TGCGCCAGCAGCCAAGATATCGGAACCATTAGCAATCAGCTCCAGCATTTT. This gives the protein CASSQDIGTISNQLQHF.

This clonotype was recorded a few times. The chain uses TRBV6-5 and TRBJ2-3; D is perhaps TRBD2 (6 bases). The CDR3 runs to 16 residues. The V end lost 2 bases, the J end lost 4 bases, and 16 bases lay between the germline ends. CDR1 and CDR2 (germline): MNHEY, SVGAGI. The CDR3 DNA reads TGTGCCAGCAGTTACCCGGACCCGTCGGGAGCAGATACGCAGTATTTT. This sequence encodes CASSYPDPSGADTQYF.

The V and J genes are TRBV6-2 or TRBV6-3 and TRBJ2-1, with D perhaps matching TRBD1 or TRBD2 (6 bases each). The ends were cut back, 2 bases at V and 12 bases at J, with 26 bases in the middle. This CDR3 region has 17 residues. Germline V gene sequence: CDR1 MNHEY, CDR2 SVGEGT. This CDR3 reads CASSYLGGGHYYDGQFF. As DNA, the CDR3 is TGTGCCAGCAGTTACCTGGGGGGCGGGCATTACTACGATGGGCAGTTCTTC.